The entry below describes one TCR beta chain. These data belong to a study of blood T cell repertoires in COVID-19. About the research overall: From T cells, B-cell-depleted T cells, or PBMCs came the material, which was cDNA or gDNA.

Clones were read by immunoSEQ multiplex PCR, and TCRdb kept only the in-frame ones, dropping some. The table lists 280,000 or so clones, 65% to 90% of them singletons, with 13% in the top ten. The CDR3 is 14 amino acids. The germline V gene has CDR1 KGHSH and CDR2 LQKENI. V lost 5 bases and J lost 9, with 19 bases in between. The clonotype comes from a human donor in a cohort sampled during active COVID-19. This chain links TRBV18 with TRBJ1-1; perhaps TRBD1 as D (6 bases). The specimen was peripheral blood. In DNA, the CDR3 is TGTGCCAGCTCATCCAGGCTAAACAGGGAACAAGCTTTCTTT. Its translation: CASSSRLNREQAFF.